This T cell receptor (beta chain) is drawn from a study of T cells in tumors after PD-1 blockade. About the study: A subset received ongoing vismodegib 150 mg daily alongside anti-PD-1 therapy.

This clone was picked up one time. What it binds is unknown. The table came from immunoSEQ multiplex PCR; TCRdb's copy has only in-frame clones and leaves some out. Of some 14,000 clones listed, roughly two thirds are singletons. Study conclusions and caveats: Blood contained about 42% of the tumor's TCR clonotypes. Clonal replacement appeared only between pre- and post-treatment samples.

This clonotype was sampled from a human donor with cutaneous squamous cell carcinoma. This specimen was tumor tissue, taken after anti-PD-1 treatment.

CDR3: CASSLAYDWNTYEQYF. CDR3 DNA: TGTGCCAGCAGCTTGGCCTATGACTGGAATACCTACGAGCAGTACTTC. The V gene is TRBV5-5, the J gene TRBJ2-7; unclear D gene. CDR3 length: 16 amino acids. Trimming pared 0 bases from V and 2 bases from J, leaving 15 bases between. Looked up from germline, CDR1 is SGHKS and CDR2 is YYEKEE (reference sequence).